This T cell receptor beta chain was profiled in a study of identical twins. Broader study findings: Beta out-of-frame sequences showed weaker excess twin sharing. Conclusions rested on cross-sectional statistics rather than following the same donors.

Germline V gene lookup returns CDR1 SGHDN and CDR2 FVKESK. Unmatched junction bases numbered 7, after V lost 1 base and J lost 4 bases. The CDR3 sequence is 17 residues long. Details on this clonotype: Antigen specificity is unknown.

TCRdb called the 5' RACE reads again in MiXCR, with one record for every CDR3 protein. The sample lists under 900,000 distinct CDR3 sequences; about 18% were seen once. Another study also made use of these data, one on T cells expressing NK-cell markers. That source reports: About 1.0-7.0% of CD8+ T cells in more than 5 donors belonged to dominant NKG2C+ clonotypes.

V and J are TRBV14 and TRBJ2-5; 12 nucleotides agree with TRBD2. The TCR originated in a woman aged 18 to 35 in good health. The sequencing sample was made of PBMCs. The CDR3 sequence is CASSQGSMTSGRETQYF. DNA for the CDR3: TGTGCCAGCAGCCAAGGTTCTATGACTAGCGGGAGAGAGACCCAGTACTTC.